What follows describes a single T cell receptor (beta chain). This sample is drawn from a study of blood T cell repertoires in COVID-19. Cohort placement rested on clinical history that participants reported themselves. Recovery meant two consecutive negative NP/OP PCR tests, professional clearance, or resolved symptoms. This table comes from immunoSEQ multiplex PCR, and its TCRdb copy is limited to in-frame clones, with some not included. This table holds some 490,000 clones, 70% to 90% found once. In germline, CDR1 is ENHRY, CDR2 SYGVKD. The CDR3 contains 12 residues. Trimming removed 6 bases at V and 5 bases at J, with 7 bases between.

Input material: PBMCs or T cells enriched from blood (not recorded which). The clonotype comes from a woman aged 55-69 years who had recovered from COVID-19. This sequence joins TRBV10-3 and TRBJ2-2; perhaps TRBD2 as D (5 bases). The CDR3 protein is CAISRGTGELFF. The CDR3, as DNA: TGTGCCATCAGCCGGGGAACCGGGGAGCTGTTTTTT.